The rows below give T cell receptor beta chains drawn from one sample of a study of T cells in narcolepsy. The method was immunoSEQ multiplex PCR; TCRdb's version includes in-frame clones alone and lacks a portion of them. The profile covers 30,000 to 35,000 clones, with around four fifths appearing a single time and 2.5% taken by the ten largest. The sequencing sample was made of CD45RA- memory CD4+ T cells from PBMCs. Receptor source: a human donor with narcolepsy. Both conserved end residues are part of each CDR3. D genes are given only for firm matches. Clone size is shown for a subset of rows, as once, few, many or a class of expanded clone.

TRBV7-2,TRBD2,TRBJ2-1,18,-,TGTGCCAGCAGCTGGACTAGCGGGGGGGCCACGGGGCACAATGAGCAGTTCTTC,CASSWTSGGATGHNEQFF
TRBV15,-,TRBJ2-1,14,-,TGTGCCACCAGCAGGGGCTACGGGACCTATGAGCAGTTCTTC,CATSRGYGTYEQFF
TRBV29-1,-,TRBJ1-2,15,-,TGCAGCGTTGAAAAAGGGCAGGGCCATAACTATGGCTACACCTTC,CSVEKGQGHNYGYTF
TRBV7-3,-,TRBJ2-1,17,-,TGTGCCAGCAGCTTAGGGATGGCGAGATCCGCCCTCGGTGAGCAGTTCTTC,CASSLGMARSALGEQFF
TRBV29-1,TRBD2,TRBJ2-1,13,-,TGCAGCGTTCTACGACTAGCGGTAGGTGAGCAGTTCTTC,CSVLRLAVGEQFF
TRBV7-6,TRBD1,TRBJ1-3,16,-,TGTGCCAGCACCTCAGGACAGGGTAGCTCTGGAAACACCATATATTTT,CASTSGQGSSGNTIYF
TRBV11-2,-,TRBJ2-7,17,-,TGTGCCAGCAGCTTATCGTTAACGGGAGCGATACCCTACGAGCAGTACTTC,CASSLSLTGAIPYEQYF
TRBV4-1,TRBD2,TRBJ2-5,16,-,TGCGCCAGCAGCCAAGATCTAGCGGGGGGGCGGGAGACCCAGTACTTC,CASSQDLAGGRETQYF
TRBV27,-,TRBJ2-3,14,-,TGTGCCAGCACCTTTTTCGGTAGATCAGATACGCAGTATTTT,CASTFFGRSDTQYF
TRBV5-4,-,TRBJ1-2,13,-,TGTGCCAGCAGTTACCCCCCCCTCTATGGCTACACCTTC,CASSYPPLYGYTF
TRBV4-3,-,TRBJ2-4,13,-,TGCGCCAGCAGCCTGGTAGGGGAAAACATTCAGTACTTC,CASSLVGENIQYF
TRBV9,-,TRBJ1-6,13,-,TGTGCCAGCAGCCCGACAGGAGGGTCACCCCTCCACTTT,CASSPTGGSPLHF
TRBV7-9,-,TRBJ2-5,15,-,TGTGCCAGCAGCCCCCGACGTGGGGGCCGAGAGACCCAGTACTTC,CASSPRRGGRETQYF
TRBV28,TRBD1,TRBJ2-3,16,-,TGTGCCAGCAGTTTCTTGGGACAGGGGGGCACAGATACGCAGTATTTT,CASSFLGQGGTDTQYF
TRBV29-1,-,TRBJ1-4,12,-,TGCAGCGTTAGGGAACAGACCGAAAAACTGTTTTTT,CSVREQTEKLFF
TRBV15,-,TRBJ2-3,16,-,TGTGCCACCAGCACCCGCGGGACAGCTAGCACAGATACGCAGTATTTT,CATSTRGTASTDTQYF
TRBV29-1,TRBD1,TRBJ1-1,13,few,TGCAGCGCTAGGACAGGAGGCGAGACTGAAGCTTTCTTT,CSARTGGETEAFF
TRBV13,-,TRBJ2-2,16,-,TGTGCCAGTAGCTATGGGCATAGCTCGAACACCGGGGAGCTGTTTTTT,CASSYGHSSNTGELFF
TRBV19,TRBD1,TRBJ2-7,14,few,TGTGCCAGTAGGTCGGGACAGGGGATATACGAGCAGTACTTC,CASRSGQGIYEQYF
TRBV7-2,-,TRBJ1-1,14,-,TGTGCCAGCAGCTTAGAACGGATGAACACTGAAGCTTTCTTT,CASSLERMNTEAFF
TRBV29-1,TRBD1,TRBJ2-7,17,-,TGCAGCGTTGAAGATGGTATCTTTGACAGGGGCAGCTACGAGCAGTACTTC,CSVEDGIFDRGSYEQYF
TRBV10-2,TRBD1,TRBJ1-2,17,-,TGCGCCAGCAGTGAGGCCCGGGACAGGGCAATGAGCTATGGCTACACCTTC,CASSEARDRAMSYGYTF
TRBV29-1,-,TRBJ1-3,15,-,TGCAGCGCCACCGGGGCAGCTATCTCTGGAAACACCATATATTTT,CSATGAAISGNTIYF
TRBV7-2,TRBD2,TRBJ2-1,14,-,TGTGCCAGCAGCTTTCCCAGCGGGAGGGATGAGCAGTTCTTC,CASSFPSGRDEQFF
TRBV6-5,-,TRBJ2-6,16,-,TGTGCCAGCAGTTCCTCTAGGGCCCCTGGGGCCAACGTCCTGACTTTC,CASSSSRAPGANVLTF
TRBV19,-,TRBJ1-2,14,-,TGTGCCAGTAGTCGCAAGGGGCAGAACTATGGCTACACCTTC,CASSRKGQNYGYTF
TRBV28,TRBD1,TRBJ2-5,15,-,TGTGCCAGCAGTCCTGCCGCGCCAGGGGGTGAGACCCAGTACTTC,CASSPAAPGGETQYF
TRBV4-3,TRBD1,TRBJ1-4,16,-,TGCGCCAGCAGCCAAGGGGCCGGGACAGCTAATGAAAAACTGTTTTTT,CASSQGAGTANEKLFF
TRBV7-7,-,TRBJ2-5,14,-,TGTGCCAGCAGCTTGTCAGGTCTACAAGAGACCCAGTACTTC,CASSLSGLQETQYF
TRBV19,TRBD2,TRBJ2-1,15,-,TGTGCCAGTAGTCCCGAGCGGGAGCCCGGCAATGAGCAGTTCTTC,CASSPEREPGNEQFF
TRBV2,-,TRBJ1-5,12,-,TGTGCCAGCGGGGGTGGGGGTGAGCCCCAGCATTTT,CASGGGGEPQHF
TRBV18,TRBD2,TRBJ2-1,15,-,TGTGCCAGCTCACCGGGCCTAGCGGGGCACAATGAGCAGTTCTTC,CASSPGLAGHNEQFF
TRBV2,TRBD1,TRBJ1-2,14,-,TGTGCCAGCAGCCTACAGGGGAACTACTATGGCTACACCTTC,CASSLQGNYYGYTF
TRBV6-1,-,TRBJ1-1,15,-,TGTGCCAGCAGTGAAGGGCTGGGGTACGCCACTGAAGCTTTCTTT,CASSEGLGYATEAFF
TRBV2,-,TRBJ2-5,12,-,TGTGCCAGGAAGACTAGTTCGGAGACCCAGTACTTC,CARKTSSETQYF
TRBV4-2,-,TRBJ2-2,16,-,TGTGCCAGCAGCCAAGGGACGGGTAGGCGCACCGGGGAGCTGTTTTTT,CASSQGTGRRTGELFF
TRBV10-3,TRBD2,TRBJ2-1,17,-,TGTGCCATCAGTGGAGGTGAGACTAGCGTGGCTAGCAATGAGCAGTTCTTC,CAISGGETSVASNEQFF
TRBV29-1,-,TRBJ2-1,14,-,TGCAGCGTTGAAGATCGCCCGGGGGTTCCGTGGCAGTTCTTC,CSVEDRPGVPWQFF
TRBV5-8,-,TRBJ1-5,13,-,TGTGCCAGCAGCTTGGGAGGGGGACAGCCCCAGCATTTT,CASSLGGGQPQHF
TRBV19,TRBD1,TRBJ1-2,15,-,TGTGCCAGTAGAATGAGGCAGGGGGTGGACTATGGCTACACCTTC,CASRMRQGVDYGYTF
TRBV5-1,TRBD1,TRBJ1-1,18,-,TGCGCCAGTACCAACCGAGTGGACTCCCCCACAGGGGAAACTGAAGCTTTCTTT,CASTNRVDSPTGETEAFF
TRBV5-1,TRBD1,TRBJ1-1,13,-,TGCGCCAGCAGCTACCAGGGGGGCGCTGAAGCTTTCTTT,CASSYQGGAEAFF
TRBV27,-,TRBJ2-3,15,few,TGTGCCAGCAGTTTTTTTGGACAGAGCACAGATACGCAGTATTTT,CASSFFGQSTDTQYF
TRBV5-1,-,TRBJ1-2,14,-,TGCGCCAGCAGGGATGAGGGAGGGGTCGGTGGCTACACCTTC,CASRDEGGVGGYTF
TRBV9,TRBD2,TRBJ2-1,14,-,TGTGCCAGCAGCTTCCCCTCTAGCGGGAATGAGCAGTTCTTC,CASSFPSSGNEQFF
TRBV14,TRBD1,TRBJ1-1,15,-,TGTGCCAGCAGCCTGTACAGGACAGGGTTCACTGAAGCTTTCTTT,CASSLYRTGFTEAFF
TRBV7-3,-,TRBJ2-1,15,-,TGTGCCAGCAGCATTAGCGCCCCCCCAGGGAATGAGCAGTTCTTC,CASSISAPPGNEQFF